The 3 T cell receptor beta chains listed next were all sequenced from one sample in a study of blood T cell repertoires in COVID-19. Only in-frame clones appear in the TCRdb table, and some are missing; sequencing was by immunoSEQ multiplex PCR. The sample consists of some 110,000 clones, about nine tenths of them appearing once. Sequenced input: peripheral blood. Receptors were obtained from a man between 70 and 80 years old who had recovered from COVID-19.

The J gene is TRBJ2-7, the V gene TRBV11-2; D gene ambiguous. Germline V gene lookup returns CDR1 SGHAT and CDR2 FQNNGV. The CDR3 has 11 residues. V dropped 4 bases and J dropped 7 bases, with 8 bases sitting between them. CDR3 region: CASSSRLEQYF. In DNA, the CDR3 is TGTGCCAGCAGCTCCAGGCTGGAGCAGTACTTC.

The CDR3 DNA is TGTGCCAGCAGCGTAGTTAGGGGGCAGACCGGGGAGCTGTTTTTT. Its protein is CASSVVRGQTGELFF. The chain has TRBV9 and TRBJ2-2, with 7 bases identical to TRBD1. Unmatched junction bases numbered 4, after V lost 0 bases and J lost 5 bases. The CDR3 is made up of 15 amino acids. The germline V gene encodes CDR1 SGDLS and CDR2 YYNGEE.

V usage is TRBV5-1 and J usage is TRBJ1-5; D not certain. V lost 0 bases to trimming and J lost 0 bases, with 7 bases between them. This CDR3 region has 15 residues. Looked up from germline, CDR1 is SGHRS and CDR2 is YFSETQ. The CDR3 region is CASSLDSYSNQPQHF. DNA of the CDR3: TGCGCCAGCAGCTTGGACAGCTATAGCAATCAGCCCCAGCATTTT.